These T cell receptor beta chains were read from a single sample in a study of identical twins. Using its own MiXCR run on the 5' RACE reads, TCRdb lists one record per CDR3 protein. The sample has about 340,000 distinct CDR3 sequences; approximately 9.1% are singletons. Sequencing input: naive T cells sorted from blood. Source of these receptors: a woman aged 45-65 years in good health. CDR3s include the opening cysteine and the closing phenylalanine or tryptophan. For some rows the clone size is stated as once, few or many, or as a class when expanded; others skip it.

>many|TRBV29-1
CSVGASSYNEQFF
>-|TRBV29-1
CSASGATNEKLFF
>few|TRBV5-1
CASSLEVGRQETQYF
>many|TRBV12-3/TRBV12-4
CASSPSYEQYF
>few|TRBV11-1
CASSNRQSYTDTQYF
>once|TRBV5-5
CVSSRDIVNTEAFF
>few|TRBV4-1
CASSQEWTEYGELFF
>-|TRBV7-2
CASSLRRNREQFF
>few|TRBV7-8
CASTLLWGLREGFGYEQYF
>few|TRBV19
CASTEGAWTETQYF
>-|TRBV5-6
CASSQGLAGVYEQYF
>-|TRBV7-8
CASSFDGTRGREQYF
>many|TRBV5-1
CASSILAGDSETQYF
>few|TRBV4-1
CASSQGFATNEKLFF
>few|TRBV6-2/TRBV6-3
CASSYSPWDYSYNEQFF
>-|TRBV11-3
CASRDRAGRPNEQFF